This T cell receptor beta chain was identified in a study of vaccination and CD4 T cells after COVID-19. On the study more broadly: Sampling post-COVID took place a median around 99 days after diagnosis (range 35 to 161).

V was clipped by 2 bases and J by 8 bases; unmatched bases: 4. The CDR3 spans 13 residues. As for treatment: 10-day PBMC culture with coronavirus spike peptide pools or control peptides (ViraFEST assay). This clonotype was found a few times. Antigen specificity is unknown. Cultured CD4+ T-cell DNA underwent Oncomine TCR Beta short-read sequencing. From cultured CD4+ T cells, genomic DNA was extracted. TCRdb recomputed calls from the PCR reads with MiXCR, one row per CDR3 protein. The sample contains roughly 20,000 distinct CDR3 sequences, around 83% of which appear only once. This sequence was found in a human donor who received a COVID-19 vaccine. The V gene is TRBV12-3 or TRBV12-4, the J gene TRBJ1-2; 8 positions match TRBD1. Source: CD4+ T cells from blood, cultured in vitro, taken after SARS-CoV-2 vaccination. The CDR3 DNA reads TGTGCCAGCAGTTTATGGCAGGGGGCGGGCTACACCTTC. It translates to CASSLWQGAGYTF.